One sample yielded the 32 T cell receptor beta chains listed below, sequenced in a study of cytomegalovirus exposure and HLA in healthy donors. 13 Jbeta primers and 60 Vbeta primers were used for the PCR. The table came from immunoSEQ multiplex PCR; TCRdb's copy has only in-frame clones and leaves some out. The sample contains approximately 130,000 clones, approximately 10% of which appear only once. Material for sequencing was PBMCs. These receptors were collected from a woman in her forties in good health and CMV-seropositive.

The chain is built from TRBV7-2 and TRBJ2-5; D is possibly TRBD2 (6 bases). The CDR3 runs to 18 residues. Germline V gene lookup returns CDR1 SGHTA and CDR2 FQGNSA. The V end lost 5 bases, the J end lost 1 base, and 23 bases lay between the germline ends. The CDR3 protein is CASSPTRADSEGQETQYF. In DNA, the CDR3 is TGTGCCAGCAGCCCGACCCGAGCGGACTCGGAGGGCCAAGAGACCCAGTACTTC.

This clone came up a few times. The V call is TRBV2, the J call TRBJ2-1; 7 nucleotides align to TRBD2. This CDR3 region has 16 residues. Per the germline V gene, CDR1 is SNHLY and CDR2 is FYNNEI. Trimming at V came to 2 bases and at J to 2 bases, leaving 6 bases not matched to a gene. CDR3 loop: CASSESNAGAYNEQFF. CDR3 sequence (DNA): TGTGCCAGCAGTGAAAGTAACGCGGGGGCCTACAATGAGCAGTTCTTC.

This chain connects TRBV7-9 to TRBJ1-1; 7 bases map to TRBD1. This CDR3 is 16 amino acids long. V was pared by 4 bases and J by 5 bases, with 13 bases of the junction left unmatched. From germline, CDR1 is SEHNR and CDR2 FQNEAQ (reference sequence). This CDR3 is CASSSTGDRVRTEAFF. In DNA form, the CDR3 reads TGTGCCAGCAGCTCTACAGGAGACAGGGTAAGAACTGAAGCTTTCTTT.

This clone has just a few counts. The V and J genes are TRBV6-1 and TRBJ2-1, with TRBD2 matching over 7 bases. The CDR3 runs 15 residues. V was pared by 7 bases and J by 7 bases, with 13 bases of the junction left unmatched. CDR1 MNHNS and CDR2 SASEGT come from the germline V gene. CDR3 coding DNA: TGTGCCAGCATCCAAAGGTGGCAGGGAGGGAATGAGCAGTTCTTC. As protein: CASIQRWQGGNEQFF.

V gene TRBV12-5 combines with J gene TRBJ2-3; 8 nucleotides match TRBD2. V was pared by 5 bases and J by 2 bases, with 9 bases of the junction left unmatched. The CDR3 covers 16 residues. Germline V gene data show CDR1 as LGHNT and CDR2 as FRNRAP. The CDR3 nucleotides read TGTGCTAGTGGTACAAAGAGCGGGGGCTCCACAGATACGCAGTATTTT. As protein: CASGTKSGGSTDTQYF.

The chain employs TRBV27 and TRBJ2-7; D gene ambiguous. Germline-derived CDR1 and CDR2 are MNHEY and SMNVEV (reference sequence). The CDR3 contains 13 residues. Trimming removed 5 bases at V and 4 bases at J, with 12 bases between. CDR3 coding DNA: TGTGCCAGCAGTCTCAACACGATGTACGAGCAGTACTTC. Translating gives CASSLNTMYEQYF.

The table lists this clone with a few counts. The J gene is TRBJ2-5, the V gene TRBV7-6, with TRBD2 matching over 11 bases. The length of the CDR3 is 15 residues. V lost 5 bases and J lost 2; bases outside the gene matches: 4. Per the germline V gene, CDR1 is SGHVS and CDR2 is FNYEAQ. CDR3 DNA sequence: TGTGCCAGCAGCCCGCTAGCGGGGGGACAAGAGACCCAGTACTTC. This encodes CASSPLAGGQETQYF. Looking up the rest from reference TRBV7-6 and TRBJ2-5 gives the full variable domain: GAGVSQSPRYKVTKRGQDVALRCDPISGHVSLYWYRQALGQGPEFLTYFNYEAQQDKSGLPNDRFSAERPEGSISTLTIQRTEQRDSAMYRCASSPLAGGQETQYFGPGTRLLVL.

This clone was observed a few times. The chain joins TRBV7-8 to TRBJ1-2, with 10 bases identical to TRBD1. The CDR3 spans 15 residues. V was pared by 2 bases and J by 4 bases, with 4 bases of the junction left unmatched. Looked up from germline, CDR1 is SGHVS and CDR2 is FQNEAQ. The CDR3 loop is CASSLRQGASYGYTF. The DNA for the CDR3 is TGTGCCAGCAGCTTACGACAGGGGGCTAGCTATGGCTACACCTTC.

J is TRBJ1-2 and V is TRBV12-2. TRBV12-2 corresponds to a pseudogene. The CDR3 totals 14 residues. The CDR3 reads CASRLVGHHGGYTF. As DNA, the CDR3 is TGTGCAAGTCGCTTAGTTGGCCACCACGGGGGCTACACCTTC.

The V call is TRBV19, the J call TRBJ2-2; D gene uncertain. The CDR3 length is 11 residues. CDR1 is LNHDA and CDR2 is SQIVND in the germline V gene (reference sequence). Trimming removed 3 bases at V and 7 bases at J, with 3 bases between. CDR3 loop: CASSIYGELFF. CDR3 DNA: TGTGCCAGTAGTATCTACGGGGAGCTGTTTTTT.

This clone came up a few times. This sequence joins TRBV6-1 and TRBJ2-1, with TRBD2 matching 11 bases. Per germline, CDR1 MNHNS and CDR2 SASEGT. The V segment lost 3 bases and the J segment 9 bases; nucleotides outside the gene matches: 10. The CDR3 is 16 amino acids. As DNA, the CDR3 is TGTGCCAGCAGTGATTGGGGTAGCGGGGGGGCCGGTGAGCAGTTCTTC. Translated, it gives CASSDWGSGGAGEQFF.

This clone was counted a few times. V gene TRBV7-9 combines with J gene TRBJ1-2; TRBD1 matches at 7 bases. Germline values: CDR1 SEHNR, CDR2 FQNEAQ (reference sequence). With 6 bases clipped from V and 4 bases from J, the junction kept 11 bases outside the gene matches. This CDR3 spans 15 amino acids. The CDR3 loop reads CASREQGPRGYGYTF. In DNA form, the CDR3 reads TGTGCCAGCAGAGAACAGGGGCCACGCGGCTATGGCTACACCTTC. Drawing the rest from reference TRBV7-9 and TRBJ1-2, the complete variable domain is DTGVSQNPRHKITKRGQNVTFRCDPISEHNRLYWYRQTLGQGPEFLTYFQNEAQLEKSRLLSDRFSAERPKGSFSTLEIQRTEQGDSAMYLCASREQGPRGYGYTFGSGTRLTVV.

The CDR3, as DNA: TGTGCCAGCAGCTTAGCGCCTCGAGGGAGCGGGGAATGGTATTTT. Its protein product is CASSLAPRGSGEWYF. This rearrangement joins TRBV7-2 to TRBJ2-3; TRBD2 matches 7 bases. Trimming removed 0 bases from V and 14 bases from J; junction bases left unmatched: 14. CDR1 and CDR2 (germline): SGHTA, FQGNSA. This CDR3 has 15 residues. The entire variable domain, with the rest obtained from reference TRBV7-2 and TRBJ2-3, is as follows: GAGVSQSPSNKVTEKGKDVELRCDPISGHTALYWYRQSLGQGLEFLIYFQGNSAPDKSGLPSDRFSAERTGGSVSTLTIQRTQQEDSAVYLCASSLAPRGSGEWYFGPGTRLTVL.

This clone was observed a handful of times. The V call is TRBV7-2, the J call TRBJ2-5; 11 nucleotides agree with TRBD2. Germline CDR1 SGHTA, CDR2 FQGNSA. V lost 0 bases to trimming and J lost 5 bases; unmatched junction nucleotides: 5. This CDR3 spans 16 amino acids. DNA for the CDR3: TGTGCCAGCAGCTTAGCAGGTTCTAGCGGGGGGGAGACCCAGTACTTC. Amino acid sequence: CASSLAGSSGGETQYF.

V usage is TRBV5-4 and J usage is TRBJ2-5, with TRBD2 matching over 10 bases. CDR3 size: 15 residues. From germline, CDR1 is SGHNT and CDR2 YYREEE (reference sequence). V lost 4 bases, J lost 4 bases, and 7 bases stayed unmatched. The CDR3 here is CASSMSGGAVETQYF. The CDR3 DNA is TGTGCCAGCAGCATGAGCGGGGGGGCCGTAGAGACCCAGTACTTC.

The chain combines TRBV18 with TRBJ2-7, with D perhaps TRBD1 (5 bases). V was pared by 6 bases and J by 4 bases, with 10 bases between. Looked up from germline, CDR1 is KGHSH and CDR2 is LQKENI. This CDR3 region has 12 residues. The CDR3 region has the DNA TGTGCCAGCTCCATAGGGGTTTACGAGCAGTACTTC. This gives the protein CASSIGVYEQYF.

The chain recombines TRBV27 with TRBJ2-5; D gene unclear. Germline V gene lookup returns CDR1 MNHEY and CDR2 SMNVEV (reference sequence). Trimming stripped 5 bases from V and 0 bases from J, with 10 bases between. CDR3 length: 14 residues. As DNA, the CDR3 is TGTGCCAGCAGTGAGAGGCACCACCAAGAGACCCAGTACTTC. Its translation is CASSERHHQETQYF.

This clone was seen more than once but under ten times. The CDR3 region is CSVATGVSGELFF. In nucleotides, the CDR3 is TGCAGCGTTGCGACAGGAGTATCCGGGGAGCTGTTTTTT. The rearrangement links TRBV29-1 to TRBJ2-2; maybe TRBD1 (6 bases). Trimming cost V 4 bases and J 6 bases, with 12 bases left between them. Germline loops: CDR1 SQVTM, CDR2 ANQGSEA. The CDR3 contains 13 residues.

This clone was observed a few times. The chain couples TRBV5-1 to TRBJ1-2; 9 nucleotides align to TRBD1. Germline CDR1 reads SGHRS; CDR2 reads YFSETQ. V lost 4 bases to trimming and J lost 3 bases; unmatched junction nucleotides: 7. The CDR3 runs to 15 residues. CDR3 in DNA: TGCGCCAGCAGCCACGGACAGGGGAAGGACTATGGCTACACCTTC. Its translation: CASSHGQGKDYGYTF.

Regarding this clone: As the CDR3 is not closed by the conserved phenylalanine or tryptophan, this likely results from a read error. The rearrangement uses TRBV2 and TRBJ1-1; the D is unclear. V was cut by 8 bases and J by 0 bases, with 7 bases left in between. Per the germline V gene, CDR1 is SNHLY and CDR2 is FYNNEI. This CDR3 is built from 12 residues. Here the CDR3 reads CASSGLNTEAFL. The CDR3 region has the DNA TGTGCCAGCTCAGGCCTGAACACTGAAGCTTTCTTG.

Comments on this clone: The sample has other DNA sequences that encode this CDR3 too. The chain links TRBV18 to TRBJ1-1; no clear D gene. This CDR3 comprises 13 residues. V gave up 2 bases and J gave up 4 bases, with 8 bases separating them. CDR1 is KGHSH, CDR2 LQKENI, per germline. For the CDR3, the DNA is TGTGCCAGCTCACCAGGAGGGCGCACTGAAGCTTTCTTT. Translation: CASSPGGRTEAFF.

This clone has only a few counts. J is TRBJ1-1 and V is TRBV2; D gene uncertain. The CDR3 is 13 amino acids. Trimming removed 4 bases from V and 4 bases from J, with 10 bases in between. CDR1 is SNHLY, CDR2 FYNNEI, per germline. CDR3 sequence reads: CASSGSGGTEAFF. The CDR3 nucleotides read TGTGCCAGCAGTGGCAGCGGCGGCACTGAAGCTTTCTTT.

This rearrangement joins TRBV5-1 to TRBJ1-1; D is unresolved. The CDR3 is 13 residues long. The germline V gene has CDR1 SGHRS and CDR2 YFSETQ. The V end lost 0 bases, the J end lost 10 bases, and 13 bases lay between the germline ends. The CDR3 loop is CASSLAGSPLAFF. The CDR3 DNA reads TGCGCCAGCAGCTTGGCGGGGTCTCCCTTAGCTTTCTTT. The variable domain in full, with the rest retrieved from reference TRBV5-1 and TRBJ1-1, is KAGVTQTPRYLIKTRGQQVTLSCSPISGHRSVSWYQQTPGQGLQFLFEYFSETQRNKGNFPGRFSGRQFSNSRSEMNVSTLELGDSALYLCASSLAGSPLAFFGQGTRLTVV.

The CDR3 nucleotides are TGCAGCGTATGGACAGGAGGAGGCTACACCTTC. Protein sequence: CSVWTGGGYTF. This rearrangement joins TRBV29-1 to TRBJ1-2; 7 bases agree with TRBD1. The germline CDR1 and CDR2 sequences are SQVTM and ANQGSEA. Trimming cost V 6 bases and J 8 bases; bases outside gene matches: 6. This CDR3 region has 11 residues.

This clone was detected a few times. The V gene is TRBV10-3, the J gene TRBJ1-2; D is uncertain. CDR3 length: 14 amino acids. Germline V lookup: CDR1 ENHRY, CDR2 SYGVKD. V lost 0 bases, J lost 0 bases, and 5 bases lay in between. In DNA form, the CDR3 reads TGTGCCATCAGTGAGTCGGCGGCTAACTATGGCTACACCTTC. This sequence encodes CAISESAANYGYTF.

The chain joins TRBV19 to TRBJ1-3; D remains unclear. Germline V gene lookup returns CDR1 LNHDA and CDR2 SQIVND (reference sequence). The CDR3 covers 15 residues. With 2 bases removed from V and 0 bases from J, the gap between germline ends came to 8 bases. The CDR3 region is CASSISGSSGNTIYF. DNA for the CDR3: TGTGCCAGTAGTATATCAGGTTCCTCTGGAAACACCATATATTTT.

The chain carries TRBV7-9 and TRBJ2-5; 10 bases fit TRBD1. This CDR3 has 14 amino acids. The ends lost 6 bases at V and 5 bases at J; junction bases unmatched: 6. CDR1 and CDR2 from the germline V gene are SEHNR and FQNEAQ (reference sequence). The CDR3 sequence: CASRGDRGDETQYF. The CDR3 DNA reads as TGTGCCAGCAGAGGGGACAGGGGTGACGAGACCCAGTACTTC.

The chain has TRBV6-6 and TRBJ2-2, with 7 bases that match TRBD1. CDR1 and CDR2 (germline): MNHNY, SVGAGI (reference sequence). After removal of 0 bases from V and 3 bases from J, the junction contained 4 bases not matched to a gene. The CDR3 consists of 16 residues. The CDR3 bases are TGTGCCAGCAGTTACTCCACAGGGGCCGACACCGGGGAGCTGTTTTTT. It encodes CASSYSTGADTGELFF.

For the CDR3, the DNA is TGTGCCAGTAGTATACAGGGGGCACTCTATGGCTACACCTTC. It codes for CASSIQGALYGYTF. The rearrangement joins TRBV19 to TRBJ1-2; TRBD1 matches 8 bases. The CDR3 loop spans 14 amino acids. Germline CDR1 and CDR2: LNHDA and SQIVND (reference sequence). V lost 2 bases and J lost 4; bases outside the gene matches: 3.

CDR3: CASSLLRSFVTGELFF. Here the CDR3 DNA reads TGTGCCAGCAGCTTACTCCGTAGCTTTGTCACCGGGGAGCTGTTTTTT. The chain carries TRBV11-3 and TRBJ2-2; D uncertain. This CDR3 is built from 16 residues. Germline values: CDR1 SGHNT, CDR2 YENEEA. V lost 2 bases and J 4 bases, leaving 14 bases between the germline ends.

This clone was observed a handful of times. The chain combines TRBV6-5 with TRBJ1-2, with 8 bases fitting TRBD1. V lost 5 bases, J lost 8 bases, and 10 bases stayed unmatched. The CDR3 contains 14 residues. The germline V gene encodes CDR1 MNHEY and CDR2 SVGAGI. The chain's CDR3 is CASSVRQGTGGYTF. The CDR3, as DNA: TGTGCCAGCAGTGTAAGACAGGGGACGGGAGGCTACACCTTC.

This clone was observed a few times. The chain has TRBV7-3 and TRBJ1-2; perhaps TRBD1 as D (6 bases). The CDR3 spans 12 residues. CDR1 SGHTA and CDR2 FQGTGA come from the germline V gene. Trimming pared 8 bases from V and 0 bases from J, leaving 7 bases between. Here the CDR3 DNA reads TGTGCCAGCGGACAGCCTAACTATGGCTACACCTTC. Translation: CASGQPNYGYTF.